The text below deals with one T cell receptor (beta chain). These data belong to a study of cytomegalovirus exposure and HLA in healthy donors. Primers: 60 Vbeta forward and 13 Jbeta reverse. Generated by immunoSEQ multiplex PCR, the TCRdb table keeps only in-frame clones and is missing some. The data show around 200,000 clones, roughly 82% seen once. This CDR3 is built from 14 residues. Germline CDR1 SGHNT, CDR2 YENEEA. The V end was cut by 4 bases, the J end by 10 bases, with 16 bases between. Sequencing input: PBMCs. This receptor was identified in a girl aged 2 to 10 in good health and CMV-seropositive. The chain carries TRBV11-3 and TRBJ1-4, with D possibly being TRBD1 (5 bases). The CDR3 DNA reads TGTGCCAGCAGCTCCAGGCCCCCCGGGGGAAAACTGTTTTTT. It specifies CASSSRPPGGKLFF.